These 18 T cell receptor beta chains were sequenced from one sample in a study of OX40 agonist ivuxolimab in advanced cancers. Generated by immunoSEQ multiplex PCR, the TCRdb table keeps only in-frame clones and is missing some. The sample shows 70,000 to 85,000 clones, more than 85% of them seen only once. Here the sequenced sample was CD4+ or CD8+ T cells sorted from blood, taken in a trial of the OX40 agonist ivuxolimab. Receptors were obtained from an adult with an advanced solid tumor such as melanoma, head and neck, liver or kidney cancer.

The genes are TRBV27 and TRBJ2-2; 9 bases fit TRBD2. The ends lost 7 bases at V and 0 bases at J; junction bases unmatched: 6. The length of the CDR3 is 16 residues. Germline V lookup: CDR1 MNHEY, CDR2 SMNVEV (reference sequence). For the CDR3, the DNA is TGTGCCAGCAAAAAAGCGGGGGGTGCGAACACCGGGGAGCTGTTTTTT. It specifies CASKKAGGANTGELFF.

This CDR3 is CAWSVGGTGTEAFF. As DNA, the CDR3 is TGTGCCTGGAGTGTTGGGGGAACGGGCACTGAAGCTTTCTTT. The chain combines TRBV30 with TRBJ1-1, with a tentative D call TRBD1 (5 bases). Per the germline V gene, CDR1 is GTSNPN and CDR2 is SVGIG (reference sequence). The CDR3 contains 14 residues. V lost 0 bases to trimming and J lost 4 bases, with 12 bases between them.

This sequence joins TRBV18 and TRBJ1-1, with 12 positions matching TRBD1. CDR1 and CDR2 (germline): KGHSH, LQKENI. Trimming removed 3 bases from V and 2 bases from J; junction bases left unmatched: 4. The CDR3 has 16 residues. The CDR3 reads CASSPGQGAPNTEAFF. The CDR3 region has the DNA TGTGCCAGCTCACCGGGACAGGGGGCACCTAACACTGAAGCTTTCTTT.

This clone appeared a few times. The chain recombines TRBV11-2 with TRBJ1-1; the D is unclear. The CDR3 is 18 residues long. The V gene's germline CDR1 is SGHAT and CDR2 FQNNGV. Deletions cut 2 bases from V and 0 bases from J, with 19 bases between. The DNA for the CDR3 is TGTGCCAGCAGCTTACCTCCCGGGCCGAGGCTATTGAACACTGAAGCTTTCTTT. Translated, it gives CASSLPPGPRLLNTEAFF.

CDR3 protein: CASSGTGVEQYF. In DNA, the CDR3 is TGTGCCAGCAGTGGGACTGGGGTCGAGCAGTACTTC. The chain links TRBV6-1 to TRBJ2-7, with D possibly being TRBD2 (5 bases). V was clipped by 4 bases and J by 6 bases, with 10 bases between them. The CDR3 loop spans 12 amino acids. Germline V CDR1 and CDR2: MNHNS, SASEGT.

V gene TRBV5-1 combines with J gene TRBJ2-4, with 10 positions matching TRBD1. J was trimmed by 8 bases and V by 4 bases; bases with no gene match: 9. Germline-derived CDR1 and CDR2 are SGHRS and YFSETQ. The CDR3 has 15 amino acids. The DNA of the CDR3 is TGCGCCAGCAGCCAGACAGGGGGCGAAAGGGACATTCAGTACTTC. It encodes CASSQTGGERDIQYF. The entire variable domain, with the rest obtained from reference TRBV5-1 and TRBJ2-4, is as follows: KAGVTQTPRYLIKTRGQQVTLSCSPISGHRSVSWYQQTPGQGLQFLFEYFSETQRNKGNFPGRFSGRQFSNSRSEMNVSTLELGDSALYLCASSQTGGERDIQYFGAGTRLSVL.

This chain links TRBV9 with TRBJ2-7, with 7 bases fitting TRBD1. CDR1 and CDR2 (germline): SGDLS, YYNGEE. CDR3 length equals 14 residues. V lost 0 bases and J lost 2; bases outside the gene matches: 2. The CDR3, as DNA: TGTGCCAGCAGCGTAGAAGGGGGCACCTACGAGCAGTACTTC. Residues: CASSVEGGTYEQYF.

The chain links TRBV13 to TRBJ2-5; TRBD1 is a possible D gene (6 bases). V lost 2 bases and J lost 2, with 9 bases in between. There are 14 residues in the CDR3. Germline V gene lookup returns CDR1 PRHDT and CDR2 FYEKMQ (reference sequence). The CDR3 sequence is CASSLLTGQETQYF. For the CDR3, the DNA is TGTGCCAGCAGCTTACTGACAGGACAAGAGACCCAGTACTTC.

The chain carries TRBV6-6 and TRBJ1-2; TRBD1 agrees at 12 bases. The germline gives CDR1 MNHNY, CDR2 SVGAGI (reference sequence). The CDR3 covers 14 residues. Unmatched junction bases numbered 5, after V lost 5 bases and J lost 7 bases. The CDR3 DNA sequence: TGTGCCAGCAGTACCCGGGACAGGGGGCTTGGCTACACCTTC. This gives the protein CASSTRDRGLGYTF.

The gene calls are TRBV11-2 and TRBJ2-4; 7 bases match TRBD1. Trimming cost V 0 bases and J 5 bases; bases outside gene matches: 4. The CDR3 totals 15 residues. Germline V gene lookup returns CDR1 SGHAT and CDR2 FQNNGV. CDR3 nucleotide sequence: TGTGCCAGCAGCTTAGAAAGGGGGCAGGAAAACATTCAGTACTTC. Encoded protein: CASSLERGQENIQYF.

The J gene is TRBJ1-6, the V gene TRBV6-5; TRBD1 matches 9 bases. The CDR3 extends over 15 amino acids. Germline CDR1 is MNHEY and CDR2 is SVGAGI. V lost 9 bases, J lost 9 bases, and 12 bases stayed unmatched. CDR3 loop: CASRPRDRDVSPLHF. CDR3 DNA: TGTGCCAGTCGCCCCCGGGACAGGGATGTTTCACCCCTCCACTTT.

The chain recombines TRBV4-1 with TRBJ1-2; D remains ambiguous. The CDR3 runs to 14 residues. Germline assignment: CDR1 MGHRA and CDR2 YSYEKL. V lost 1 base and J 3 bases, leaving 9 bases between the germline ends. The CDR3, as DNA: TGCGCCAGCAGCCAAGGCTGGACCGACTATGGCTACACCTTC. It codes for CASSQGWTDYGYTF.

This clone was detected once. The V gene is TRBV11-2, the J gene TRBJ1-1; 7 bases match TRBD1. J was trimmed by 0 bases and V by 4 bases; bases with no gene match: 5. Looked up from germline, CDR1 is SGHAT and CDR2 is FQNNGV. There are 15 residues in the CDR3. The CDR3 DNA reads TGTGCCAGCAGCTCGTACAGGGGTATGAACACTGAAGCTTTCTTT. Translated: CASSSYRGMNTEAFF.

The chain recombines TRBV18 with TRBJ2-1; D is unresolved. The CDR3 runs 14 residues. V gave up 1 base and J gave up 10 bases, with 14 bases separating them. Germline CDR1 and CDR2: KGHSH and LQKENI. DNA of the CDR3: TGTGCCAGCTCACCACGTGATACGGGCGAGGAGCAGTTCTTC. It specifies CASSPRDTGEEQFF.

V gene TRBV29-1 combines with J gene TRBJ2-3, with TRBD1 matching over 7 bases. With V trimmed by 6 bases and J by 3 bases, 6 bases remained unmatched. Per the germline V gene, CDR1 is SQVTM and CDR2 is ANQGSEA. The CDR3 covers 13 residues. The CDR3 reads CSVIDRATDTQYF. The CDR3 DNA follows: TGCAGCGTGATAGACAGGGCAACAGATACGCAGTATTTT.

The chain uses TRBV7-6 and TRBJ2-1; D is uncertain. Germline lookup yields CDR1 SGHVS and CDR2 FNYEAQ. Trimming took off 2 bases at V and 3 bases at J, with 17 bases between the two ends. The CDR3 runs 17 residues. The CDR3 here is CASSLTAAGLYYNEQFF. CDR3 DNA sequence: TGTGCCAGCAGCTTAACCGCCGCCGGGCTTTACTACAATGAGCAGTTCTTC.

This sequence joins TRBV4-1 and TRBJ1-4; D might be TRBD1 (5 bases). V lost 2 bases and J 7 bases, leaving 8 bases between the germline ends. The V gene's germline CDR1 is MGHRA and CDR2 YSYEKL. The CDR3 runs to 13 residues. CDR3 region: CASSQIRVEKLFF. CDR3 nucleotides: TGCGCCAGCAGCCAAATCAGGGTTGAAAAACTGTTTTTT.

V and J are TRBV5-4 and TRBJ1-3; D gene ambiguous. Trimming pared 1 base from V and 1 base from J, leaving 6 bases between. This CDR3 contains 14 residues. Germline lookup yields CDR1 SGHNT and CDR2 YYREEE (reference sequence). The CDR3 loop reads CASSLWGSGNTIYF. CDR3 sequence (DNA): TGTGCCAGCAGCTTGTGGGGTTCTGGAAACACCATATATTTT.